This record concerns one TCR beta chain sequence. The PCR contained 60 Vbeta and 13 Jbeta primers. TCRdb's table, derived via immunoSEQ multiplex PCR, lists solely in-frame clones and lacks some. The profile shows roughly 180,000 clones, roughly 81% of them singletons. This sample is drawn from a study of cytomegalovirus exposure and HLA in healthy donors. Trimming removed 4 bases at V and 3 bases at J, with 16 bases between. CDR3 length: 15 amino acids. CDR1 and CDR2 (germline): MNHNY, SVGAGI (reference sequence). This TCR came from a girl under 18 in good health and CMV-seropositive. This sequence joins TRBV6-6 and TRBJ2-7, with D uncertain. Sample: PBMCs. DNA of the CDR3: TGTGCCAGCAGTTCATCAGAGACACTTAACTACGAGCAGTACTTC. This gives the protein CASSSSETLNYEQYF.